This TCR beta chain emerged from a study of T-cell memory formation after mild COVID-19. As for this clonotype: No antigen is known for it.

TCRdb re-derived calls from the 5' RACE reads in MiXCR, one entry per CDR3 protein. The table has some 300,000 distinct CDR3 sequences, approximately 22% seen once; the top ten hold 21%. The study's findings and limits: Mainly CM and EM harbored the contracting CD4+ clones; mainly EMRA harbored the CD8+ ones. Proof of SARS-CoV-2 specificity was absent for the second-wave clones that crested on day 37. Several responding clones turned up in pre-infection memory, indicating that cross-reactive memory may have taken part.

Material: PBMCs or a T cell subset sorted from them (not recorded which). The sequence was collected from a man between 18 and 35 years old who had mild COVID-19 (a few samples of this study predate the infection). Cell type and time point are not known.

Here the CDR3 reads CASSWTGFNQPQHF. CDR3 bases: TGTGCCAGCAGCTGGACAGGGTTCAATCAGCCCCAGCATTTT. The rearrangement uses TRBV7-9 and TRBJ1-5, with 8 positions matching TRBD1. J was trimmed by 3 bases and V by 4 bases; bases with no gene match: 2. The germline V gene encodes CDR1 SEHNR and CDR2 FQNEAQ (reference sequence). The CDR3 runs 14 residues. Based on the CDR3 plus reference TRBV7-9 and TRBJ1-5, the full variable domain is DTGVSQNPRHKITKRGQNVTFRCDPISEHNRLYWYRQTLGQGPEFLTYFQNEAQLEKSRLLSDRFSAERPKGSFSTLEIQRTEQGDSAMYLCASSWTGFNQPQHFGDGTRLSIL.